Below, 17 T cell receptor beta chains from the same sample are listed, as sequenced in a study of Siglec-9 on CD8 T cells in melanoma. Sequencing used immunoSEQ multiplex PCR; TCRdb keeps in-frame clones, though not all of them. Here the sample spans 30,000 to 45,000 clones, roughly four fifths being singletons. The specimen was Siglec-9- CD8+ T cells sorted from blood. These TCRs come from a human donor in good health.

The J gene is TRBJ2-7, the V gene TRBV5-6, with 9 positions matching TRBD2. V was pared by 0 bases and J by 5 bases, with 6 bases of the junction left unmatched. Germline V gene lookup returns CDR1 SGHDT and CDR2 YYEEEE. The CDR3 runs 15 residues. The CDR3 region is CASSLDLAGRDEQYF. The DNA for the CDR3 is TGTGCCAGCAGCTTGGATCTAGCGGGAAGAGACGAGCAGTACTTC.

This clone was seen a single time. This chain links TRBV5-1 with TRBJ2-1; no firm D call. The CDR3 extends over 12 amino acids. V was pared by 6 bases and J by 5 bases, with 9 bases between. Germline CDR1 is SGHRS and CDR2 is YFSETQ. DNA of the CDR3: TGCGCCAGCACCCAGGAAAACAATGAGCAGTTCTTC. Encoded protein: CASTQENNEQFF.

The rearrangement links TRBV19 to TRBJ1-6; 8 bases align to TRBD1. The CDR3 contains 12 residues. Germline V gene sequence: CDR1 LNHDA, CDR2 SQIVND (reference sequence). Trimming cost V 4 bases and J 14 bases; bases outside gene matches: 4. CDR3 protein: CASSTGQGSLHF. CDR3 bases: TGTGCCAGTAGTACAGGACAGGGCTCCCTCCACTTT.

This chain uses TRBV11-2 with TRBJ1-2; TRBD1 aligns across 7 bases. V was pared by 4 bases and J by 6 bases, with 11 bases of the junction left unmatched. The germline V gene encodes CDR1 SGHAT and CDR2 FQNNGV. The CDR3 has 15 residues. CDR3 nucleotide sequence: TGTGCCAGCAGCTCGTCAGACAGGGCTGGGGATGGCTACACCTTC. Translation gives CASSSSDRAGDGYTF.

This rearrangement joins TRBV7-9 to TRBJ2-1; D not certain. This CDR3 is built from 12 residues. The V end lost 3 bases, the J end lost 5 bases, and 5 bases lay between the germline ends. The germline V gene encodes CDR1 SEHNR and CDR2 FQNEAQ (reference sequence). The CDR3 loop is CASSLADNEQFF. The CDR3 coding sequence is TGTGCCAGCAGCTTGGCAGACAATGAGCAGTTCTTC. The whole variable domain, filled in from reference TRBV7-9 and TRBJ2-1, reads DTGVSQNPRHKITKRGQNVTFRCDPISEHNRLYWYRQTLGQGPEFLTYFQNEAQLEKSRLLSDRFSAERPKGSFSTLEIQRTEQGDSAMYLCASSLADNEQFFGPGTRLTVL.

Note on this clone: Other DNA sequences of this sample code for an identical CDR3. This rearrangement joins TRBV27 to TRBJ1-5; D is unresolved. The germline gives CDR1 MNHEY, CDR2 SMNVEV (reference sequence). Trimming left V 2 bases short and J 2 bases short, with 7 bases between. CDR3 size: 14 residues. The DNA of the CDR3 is TGTGCCAGCAGTTTACTCGGGGGCAATCAGCCCCAGCATTTT. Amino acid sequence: CASSLLGGNQPQHF.

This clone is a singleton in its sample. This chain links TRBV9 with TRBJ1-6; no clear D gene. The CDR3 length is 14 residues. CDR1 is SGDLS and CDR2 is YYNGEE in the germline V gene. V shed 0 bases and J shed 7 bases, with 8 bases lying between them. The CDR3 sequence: CASSVDAENSPLHF. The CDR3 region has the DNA TGTGCCAGCAGCGTAGATGCAGAAAATTCACCCCTCCACTTT.

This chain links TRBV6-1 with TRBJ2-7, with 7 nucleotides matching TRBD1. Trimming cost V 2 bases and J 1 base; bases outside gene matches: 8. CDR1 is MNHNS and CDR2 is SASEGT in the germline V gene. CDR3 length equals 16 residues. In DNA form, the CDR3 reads TGTGCCAGCAGTGAATCATTTTTGACAGGGTCCTACGAGCAGTACTTC. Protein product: CASSESFLTGSYEQYF.

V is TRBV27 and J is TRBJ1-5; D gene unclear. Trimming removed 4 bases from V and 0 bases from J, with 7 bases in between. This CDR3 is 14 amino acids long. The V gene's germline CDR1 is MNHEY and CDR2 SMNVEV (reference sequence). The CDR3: CASSSLYSNQPQHF. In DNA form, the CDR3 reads TGTGCCAGCAGTTCTCTCTATAGCAATCAGCCCCAGCATTTT.

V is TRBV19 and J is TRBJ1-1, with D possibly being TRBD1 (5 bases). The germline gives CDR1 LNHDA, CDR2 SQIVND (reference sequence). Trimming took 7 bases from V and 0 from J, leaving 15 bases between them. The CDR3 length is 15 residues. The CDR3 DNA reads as TGTGCCAGTACACGTAGCAGGGCTATGAACACTGAAGCTTTCTTT. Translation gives CASTRSRAMNTEAFF.

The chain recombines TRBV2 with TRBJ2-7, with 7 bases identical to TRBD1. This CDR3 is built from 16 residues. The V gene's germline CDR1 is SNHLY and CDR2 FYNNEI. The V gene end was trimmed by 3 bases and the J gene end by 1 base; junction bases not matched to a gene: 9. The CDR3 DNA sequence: TGTGCCAGCAGTGATCAGGGGGAGCTTTCATCCTACGAGCAGTACTTC. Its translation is CASSDQGELSSYEQYF. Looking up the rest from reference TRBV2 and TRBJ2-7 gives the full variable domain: EPEVTQTPSHQVTQMGQEVILRCVPISNHLYFYWYRQILGQKVEFLVSFYNNEISEKSEIFDDQFSVERPDGSNFTLKIRSTKLEDSAMYFCASSDQGELSSYEQYFGPGTRLTVT.

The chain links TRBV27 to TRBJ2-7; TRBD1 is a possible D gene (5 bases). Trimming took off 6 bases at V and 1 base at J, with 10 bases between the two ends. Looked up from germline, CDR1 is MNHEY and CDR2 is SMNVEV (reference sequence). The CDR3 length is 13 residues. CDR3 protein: CASSPDSSYEQYF. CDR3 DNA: TGTGCCAGCAGCCCCGACAGTTCCTACGAGCAGTACTTC.

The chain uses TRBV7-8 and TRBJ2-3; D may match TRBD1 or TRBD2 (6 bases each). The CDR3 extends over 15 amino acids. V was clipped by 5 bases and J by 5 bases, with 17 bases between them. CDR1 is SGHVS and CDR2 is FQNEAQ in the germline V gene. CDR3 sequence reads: CASSPLQGGRDTQYF. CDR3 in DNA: TGTGCCAGCAGCCCCTTACAGGGAGGCCGAGATACGCAGTATTTT.

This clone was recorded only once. The CDR3 reads CASSYRGSYEQYF. CDR3 sequence (DNA): TGTGCCAGCAGTTATAGGGGCTCCTACGAGCAGTACTTC. The chain uses TRBV6-5 and TRBJ2-7, with a tentative D call TRBD1 (5 bases). Trimming removed 3 bases at V and 0 bases at J, with 6 bases between. From germline, CDR1 is MNHEY and CDR2 SVGAGI. The CDR3 consists of 13 residues.

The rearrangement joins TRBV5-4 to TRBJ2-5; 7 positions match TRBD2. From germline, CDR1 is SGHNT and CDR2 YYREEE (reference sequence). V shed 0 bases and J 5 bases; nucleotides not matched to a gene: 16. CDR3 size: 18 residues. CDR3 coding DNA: TGTGCCAGCAGCTTGGTATCTCAGACGCGGGAGATCGCGGAGACCCAGTACTTC. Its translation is CASSLVSQTREIAETQYF.

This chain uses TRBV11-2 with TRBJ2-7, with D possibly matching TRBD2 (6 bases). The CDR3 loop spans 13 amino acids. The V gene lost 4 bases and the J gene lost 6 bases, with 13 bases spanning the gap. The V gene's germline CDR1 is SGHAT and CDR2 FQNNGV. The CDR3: CASSSGEAGEQYF. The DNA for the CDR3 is TGTGCCAGCAGCTCCGGGGAGGCGGGCGAGCAGTACTTC.

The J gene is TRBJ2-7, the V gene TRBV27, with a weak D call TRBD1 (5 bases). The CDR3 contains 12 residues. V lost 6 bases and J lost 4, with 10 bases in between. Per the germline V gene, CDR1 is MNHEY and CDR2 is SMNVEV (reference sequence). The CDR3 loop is CASRDSTYEQYF. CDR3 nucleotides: TGTGCCAGCAGAGACAGCACGTACGAGCAGTACTTC.